One T cell receptor beta chain is described in this entry. These data are taken from a study of T-cell reconstitution after alpha-beta-depleted transplantation in children. The library targeted TCRbeta and was prepared with unique molecular identifiers. One entry per CDR3 protein results from TCRdb running MiXCR on the PCR reads. The sample contains roughly 610,000 distinct CDR3 sequences, roughly a tenth of which appear only once. The CDR3 runs to 14 residues. V was trimmed by 6 bases and J by 0 bases, leaving 11 bases between them. Germline assignment: CDR1 SGHRS and CDR2 YFSETQ. Source: PBMCs from the stem cell graft donor, taken from the stem cell graft. The TCR comes from a human donor who donated a stem cell graft to a child with acute myeloid leukemia. This chain joins TRBV5-1 and TRBJ2-3; no firm D call. CDR3 in DNA: TGCGCCAGCACCCAGAATCCTAGCACAGATACGCAGTATTTT. It yields the protein CASTQNPSTDTQYF.